This is a list of T cell receptor beta chains from one sample in a study of neurological immune-mediated disorders. TCRdb re-called the 5' RACE reads through MiXCR, storing one row per CDR3 protein. The sample lists 77,000 or so distinct CDR3 sequences, roughly 9.5% occurring once. The material sequenced was PBMCs. The receptors originated from a man aged 45-65 years in good health. CDR3s include the opening cysteine and the closing phenylalanine or tryptophan. A D gene is named only where the DNA matches it firmly. The size of a clone is reported for some rows only, either as once, few or many, or as a class for expanded clones.

j_call	clone_size	v_call	d_call	cdr3_nt	cdr3_aa
TRBJ2-2	many	TRBV29-1	TRBD2	TGCAGCGTTGGCCGGGGGGGCACCGGGGAGCTGTTTTTT	CSVGRGGTGELFF
TRBJ2-7	many	TRBV5-1	TRBD1	TGCGCCAGCAGCTTGGCTCCGGGACAGGGGATCGACGAGCAGTACTTC	CASSLAPGQGIDEQYF
TRBJ2-2	few	TRBV2	NA	TGTGCCAGCACCCGCGCCACAGGGTGGACCGGGGAGCTGTTTTTT	CASTRATGWTGELFF
TRBJ1-6	many	TRBV20-1	NA	TGCAGTGCTACGAGACAGGCCCGGGGTAATTCACCCCTCCACTTT	CSATRQARGNSPLHF
TRBJ1-5	NA	TRBV5-5	NA	TGTGCCAGCAGCTTGGAGGCGAATCAGCCCCAGCATTTT	CASSLEANQPQHF
TRBJ2-2	NA	TRBV7-7	NA	TGTGCCAGCAGCTTGGCGGGGCTAGGGGGGGAGCTGTTTTTT	CASSLAGLGGELFF
TRBJ2-7	NA	TRBV7-2	TRBD1	TGTGCCAGCAGCTCACGCTTCACAGGGGTTAACTACGAGCAGTACTTC	CASSSRFTGVNYEQYF
TRBJ2-7	many	TRBV29-1	NA	TGCAGCGTTGAACAAAAGGGGGTTTACGAGCAGTACTTC	CSVEQKGVYEQYF
TRBJ2-7	many	TRBV10-3	TRBD1	TGTGCCATCAGTGAGTCCGGGACAGGGGGGAGCGAGCAGTACTTC	CAISESGTGGSEQYF
TRBJ1-4	many	TRBV9	TRBD1	TGTGCCAGCAGCGCTGGGACAGGAACCCCTGGTAATGAAAAACTGTTTTTT	CASSAGTGTPGNEKLFF
TRBJ1-2	many	TRBV3-1	NA	TGTGCCAGCAGCCACTCAGGCAGGGAGTCCTATGGCTACACCTTC	CASSHSGRESYGYTF
TRBJ2-1	many	TRBV20-1	NA	TGCAGTGCTAGAGGAACTGGGACCTACAATGAGCAGTTCTTC	CSARGTGTYNEQFF
TRBJ1-6	few	TRBV12-3/TRBV12-4	NA	TGTGCCAGCAGTTTATCCGCCAGGGAGAATTCACCCCTCCACTTT	CASSLSARENSPLHF
TRBJ1-2	many	TRBV29-1	NA	TGCAGCGTTGAAGGGACAGCAGAAGGCTACACCTTC	CSVEGTAEGYTF
TRBJ2-7	many	TRBV29-1	NA	TGCAGCGTTGAGAGGCAGGGGCAGGAGCAGTACTTC	CSVERQGQEQYF
TRBJ2-1	many	TRBV5-1	TRBD2	TGCGCCAGCAGCTTGAAACTAGCGGGAGGGACCTACAATGAGCAGTTCTTC	CASSLKLAGGTYNEQFF
TRBJ1-1	many	TRBV10-3	NA	TGTGCCATCAGATTGAACACTGAAGCTTTCTTT	CAIRLNTEAFF
TRBJ1-4	many	TRBV5-1	NA	TGCGCCAGCAGTTCAACGCCCGCAACTAATGAAAAACTGTTTTTT	CASSSTPATNEKLFF
TRBJ2-5	many	TRBV27	NA	TGTGCCAGCAGTTCTCAGGGGCAACAAGAGACCCAGTACTTC	CASSSQGQQETQYF
TRBJ2-1	many	TRBV7-9	NA	TGTGCCAGCAGCTTAGCACGGGCGCGGGATGAGCAGTTCTTC	CASSLARARDEQFF
TRBJ2-7	many	TRBV21-1	NA	TGTGCCAGCAGCAGAAGGCCAGGGGACCCCTACGAGCAGTACTTC	CASSRRPGDPYEQYF
TRBJ2-1	many	TRBV11-2	TRBD2	TGTGCCAGCAGTCCCGGGACTAGCCCCTACAATGAGCAGTTCTTC	CASSPGTSPYNEQFF